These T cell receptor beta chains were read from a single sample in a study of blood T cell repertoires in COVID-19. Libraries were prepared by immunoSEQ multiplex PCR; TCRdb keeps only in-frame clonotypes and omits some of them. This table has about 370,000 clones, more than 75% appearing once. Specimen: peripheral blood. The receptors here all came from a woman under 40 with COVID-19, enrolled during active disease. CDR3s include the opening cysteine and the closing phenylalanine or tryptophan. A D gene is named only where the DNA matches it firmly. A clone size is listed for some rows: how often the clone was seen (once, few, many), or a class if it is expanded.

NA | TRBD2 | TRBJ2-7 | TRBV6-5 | CASRLAYEQYF | TGTGCCAGTAGACTAGCGTACGAGCAGTACTTC
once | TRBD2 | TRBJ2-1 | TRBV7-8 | CASSYRTSGFYNEQFF | TGTGCCAGCAGCTACCGGACTAGCGGATTTTACAATGAGCAGTTCTTC
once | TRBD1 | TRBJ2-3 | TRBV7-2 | CASSPDRGGDTQYF | TGTGCCAGCAGCCCGGACAGGGGAGGTGATACGCAGTATTTT
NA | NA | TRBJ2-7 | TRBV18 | CASSPSYTYEQYF | TGTGCCAGCTCACCATCGTATACCTACGAGCAGTACTTC
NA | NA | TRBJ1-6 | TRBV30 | CAWSPSVRAPLHF | TGTGCCTGGAGTCCCAGTGTACGTGCACCCCTCCACTTT
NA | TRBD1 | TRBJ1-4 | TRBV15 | CATSRGQGLNEKLFF | TGTGCCACCAGCAGGGGACAGGGCCTTAATGAAAAACTGTTTTTT
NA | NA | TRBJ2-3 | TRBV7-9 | CASSDEGSTDTQYF | TGTGCCAGCAGTGACGAGGGAAGCACAGATACGCAGTATTTT
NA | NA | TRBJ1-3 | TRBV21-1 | CASSKSTGRANTIYF | TGTGCCAGCAGCAAAAGTACAGGGCGGGCAAACACCATATATTTT
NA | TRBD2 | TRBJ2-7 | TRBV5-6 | CASSYGGGVNEQYF | TGTGCCAGCAGCTACGGGGGGGGCGTGAACGAGCAGTACTTC
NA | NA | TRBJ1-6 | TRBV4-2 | CASSQGSGAGNNSPLHF | TGTGCCAGCAGCCAAGGTAGTGGGGCGGGAAATAATTCACCCCTCCACTTT
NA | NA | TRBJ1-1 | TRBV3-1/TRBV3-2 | CASSPGRGNTEAFF | TGTGCCAGCAGCCCCGGGAGGGGCAACACTGAAGCTTTCTTT
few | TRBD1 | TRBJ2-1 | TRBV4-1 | CASSPRQGANEQFF | TGCGCCAGCAGCCCCCGACAGGGGGCGAATGAGCAGTTCTTC
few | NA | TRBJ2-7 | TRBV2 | CASSEGEGGTYEQYF | TGTGCCAGCAGTGAAGGAGAGGGTGGAACCTACGAGCAGTACTTC
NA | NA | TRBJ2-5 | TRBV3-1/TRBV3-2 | CATRDYRAKTQYF | TGTGCCACCCGTGATTACAGGGCCAAGACCCAGTACTTC
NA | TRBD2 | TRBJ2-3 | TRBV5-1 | CASSSGLAGGSESTDTQYF | TGCGCCAGCAGCTCGGGACTAGCGGGAGGCAGCGAGAGCACAGATACGCAGTATTTT
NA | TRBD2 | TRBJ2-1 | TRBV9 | CASSGRREGGYEQFF | TGTGCCAGCAGCGGAAGGCGGGAGGGTGGATATGAGCAGTTCTTC